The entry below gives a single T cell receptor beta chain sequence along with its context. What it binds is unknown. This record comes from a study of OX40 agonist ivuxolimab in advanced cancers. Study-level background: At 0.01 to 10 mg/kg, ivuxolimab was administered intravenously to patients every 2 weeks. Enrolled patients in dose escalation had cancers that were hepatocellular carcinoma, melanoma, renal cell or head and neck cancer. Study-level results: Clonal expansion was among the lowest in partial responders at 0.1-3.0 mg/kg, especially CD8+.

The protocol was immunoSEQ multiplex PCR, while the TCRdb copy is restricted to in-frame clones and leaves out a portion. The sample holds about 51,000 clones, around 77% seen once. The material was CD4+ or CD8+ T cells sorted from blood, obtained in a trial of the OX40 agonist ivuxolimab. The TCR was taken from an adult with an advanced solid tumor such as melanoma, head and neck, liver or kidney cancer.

The CDR3 here is CASSLEMGKSSYEQYF. In DNA, the CDR3 is TGTGCCAGCAGCTTAGAGATGGGAAAATCTTCCTACGAGCAGTACTTC. V usage is TRBV5-4 and J usage is TRBJ2-7; D is ambiguous. The germline V gene has CDR1 SGHNT and CDR2 YYREEE (reference sequence). The CDR3 is 16 residues long. V was cut by 2 bases and J by 1 base, with 16 bases left in between. The entire variable domain, with the rest obtained from reference TRBV5-4 and TRBJ2-7, is as follows: ETGVTQSPTHLIKTRGQQVTLRCSSQSGHNTVSWYQQALGQGPQFIFQYYREEENGRGNFPPRFSGLQFPNYSSELNVNALELDDSALYLCASSLEMGKSSYEQYFGPGTRLTVT.